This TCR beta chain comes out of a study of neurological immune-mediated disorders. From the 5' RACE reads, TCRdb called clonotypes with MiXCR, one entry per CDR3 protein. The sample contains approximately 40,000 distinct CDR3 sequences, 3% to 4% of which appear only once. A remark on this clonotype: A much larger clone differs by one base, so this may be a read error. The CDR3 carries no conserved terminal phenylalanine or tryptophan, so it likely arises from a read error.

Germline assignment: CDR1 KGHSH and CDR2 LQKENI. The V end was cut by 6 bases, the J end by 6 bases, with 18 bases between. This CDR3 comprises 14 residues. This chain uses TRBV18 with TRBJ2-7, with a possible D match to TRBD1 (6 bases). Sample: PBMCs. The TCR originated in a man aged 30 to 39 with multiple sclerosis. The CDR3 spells CASSLQPGTSEQYI. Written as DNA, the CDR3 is TGTGCCAGCTCCCTACAGCCGGGGACATCCGAGCAGTACATC.